This T cell receptor (beta chain) was identified in a study of blood T cell repertoires in COVID-19. In the study overall: Samples taken during acute and convalescent COVID-19 were collected in the United States, Italy and Spain. T cells, B-cell-depleted T cells, or PBMCs supplied cDNA or gDNA.

Trimming pared 5 bases from V and 0 bases from J, leaving 17 bases between. Looked up from germline, CDR1 is SGHNT and CDR2 is YYREEE (reference sequence). The CDR3 loop spans 16 amino acids. In the authors' workflow: Reference gene primer amplification gave estimated nucleated cell counts. Assay: immunoSEQ multiplex PCR; the TCRdb copy retains only in-frame clones and omits some. The V and J calls and clone size are taken from that table; D and trimming were inferred from the DNA. This sample carries roughly 220,000 clones, around 82% of them seen once, and the ten largest clones take less than 2.5%.

The sequencing sample was made of peripheral blood. This sequence joins TRBV5-4 and TRBJ1-1; a weak D match, TRBD1 (6 bases). This TCR derives from an older woman with acute or convalescent COVID-19. The CDR3 coding sequence is TGTGCCAGCAGGGTCGGGGACACCCATTTGAACACTGAAGCTTTCTTT. Protein sequence: CASRVGDTHLNTEAFF.